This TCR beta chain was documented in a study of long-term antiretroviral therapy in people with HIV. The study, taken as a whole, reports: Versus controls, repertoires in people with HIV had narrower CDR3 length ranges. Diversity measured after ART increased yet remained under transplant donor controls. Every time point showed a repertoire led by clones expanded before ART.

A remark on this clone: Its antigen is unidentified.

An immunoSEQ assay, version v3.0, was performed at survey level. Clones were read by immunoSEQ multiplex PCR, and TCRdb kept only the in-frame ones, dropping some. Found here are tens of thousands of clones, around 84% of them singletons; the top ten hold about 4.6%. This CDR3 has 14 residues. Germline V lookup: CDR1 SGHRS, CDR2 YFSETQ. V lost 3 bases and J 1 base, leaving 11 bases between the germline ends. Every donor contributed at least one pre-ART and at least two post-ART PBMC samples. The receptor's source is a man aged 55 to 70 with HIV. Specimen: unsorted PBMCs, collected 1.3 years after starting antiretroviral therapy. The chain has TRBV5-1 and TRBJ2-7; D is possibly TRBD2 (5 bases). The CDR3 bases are TGCGCCAGCAGCTCCGTGGGAGTATCCTACGAGCAGTACTTC. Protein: CASSSVGVSYEQYF.